This T cell receptor (beta chain) was obtained from a study of T cells in Graves' hyperthyroidism and ophthalmopathy. Orbital computed tomography, thyroid ultrasound, serum thyroxine and TRAb, and clinical symptoms together informed the diagnoses. This clonotype was observed at least ten times. The antigen is unknown. TCR beta CDR3 region amplification was performed from RNA transcripts. In the first-round RT-PCR of the TCR CDR3, the HTBI primer set was used. One entry per CDR3 protein, called by TCRdb with MiXCR from the multiplex PCR reads. Of over 550,000 distinct CDR3 sequences detected, roughly a sixth appear once; the ten largest clones hold 18%. Findings and limits, study-wide: Ophthalmopathy was distinguished from stable hyperthyroidism by 13 V-J signatures. The model identified upcoming ophthalmopathy a median roughly 6.5 months ahead of onset.

The origin of this receptor is a woman younger than 35 with Graves' hyperthyroidism. Sample: blood.

CDR3 residues: CSASRGLQETQYF. CDR3 nucleotides: TGCAGTGCTTCAAGGGGGCTTCAAGAGACCCAGTACTTC. The chain has TRBV20-1 and TRBJ2-5, with 7 positions matching TRBD1. Unmatched junction bases numbered 5, after V lost 5 bases and J lost 2 bases. The germline V gene has CDR1 DFQATT and CDR2 SNEGSKA (reference sequence). The CDR3 runs 13 residues.